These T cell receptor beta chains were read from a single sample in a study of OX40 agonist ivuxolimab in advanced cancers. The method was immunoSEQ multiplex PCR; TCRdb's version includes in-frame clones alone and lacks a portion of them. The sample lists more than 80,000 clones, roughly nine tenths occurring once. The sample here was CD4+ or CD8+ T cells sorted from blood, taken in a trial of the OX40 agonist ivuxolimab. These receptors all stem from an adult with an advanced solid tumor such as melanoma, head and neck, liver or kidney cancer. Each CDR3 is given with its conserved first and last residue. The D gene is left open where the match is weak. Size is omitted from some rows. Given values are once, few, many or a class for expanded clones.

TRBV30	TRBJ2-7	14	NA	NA	CAWSRGPGLGEQYF	TGTGCCTGGAGTCGGGGGCCGGGTTTGGGGGAGCAGTACTTC
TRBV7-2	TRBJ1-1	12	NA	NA	CASSSVNTEAFF	TGTGCCAGCAGTTCCGTGAACACTGAAGCTTTCTTT
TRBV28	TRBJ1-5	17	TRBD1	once	CASRPDRGTYSNQPQHF	TGTGCCAGCAGACCCGACAGGGGAACATATAGCAATCAGCCCCAGCATTTT
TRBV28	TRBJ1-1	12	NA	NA	CASSLSGGEAFF	TGTGCCAGCAGTTTATCGGGGGGTGAAGCTTTCTTT
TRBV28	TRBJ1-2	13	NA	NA	CASRLDRIYGYTF	TGTGCCAGCAGGCTAGACAGGATCTATGGCTACACCTTC
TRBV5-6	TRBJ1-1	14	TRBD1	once	CASSWGQFDTEAFF	TGTGCCAGCAGCTGGGGACAGTTCGACACTGAAGCTTTCTTT
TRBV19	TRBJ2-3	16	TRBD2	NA	CASRSSGRARTDTQYF	TGTGCCAGTAGAAGTAGCGGGAGGGCCAGGACAGATACGCAGTATTTT
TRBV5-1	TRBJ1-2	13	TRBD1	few	CASRLGQDGGYTF	TGCGCCAGCAGATTAGGACAGGATGGTGGCTACACCTTC
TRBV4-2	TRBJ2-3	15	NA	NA	CASSLSVTRSDTQYF	TGTGCCAGCAGCCTTAGCGTTACCAGGTCGGATACGCAGTATTTT
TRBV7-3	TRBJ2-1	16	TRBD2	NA	CASSLATSGSYNEQFF	TGTGCCAGCAGCTTAGCAACTAGCGGCTCCTACAATGAGCAGTTCTTC
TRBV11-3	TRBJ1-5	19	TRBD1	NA	CASRCTFTGRQGAEQPQHF	TGTGCCAGCAGATGTACTTTTACCGGGAGGCAGGGGGCAGAGCAGCCCCAGCATTTT
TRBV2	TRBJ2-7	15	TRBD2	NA	CASRGASGPAYEQYF	TGTGCCAGCAGAGGGGCTAGCGGGCCGGCCTACGAGCAGTACTTC
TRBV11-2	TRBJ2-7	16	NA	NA	CASSLDYRDFPYEQYF	TGTGCCAGCAGCTTAGACTACCGGGACTTTCCCTACGAGCAGTACTTC
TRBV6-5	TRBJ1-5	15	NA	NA	CASSYSPPPYEPQHF	TGTGCCAGCAGTTACTCGCCCCCTCCGTATGAGCCCCAGCATTTT
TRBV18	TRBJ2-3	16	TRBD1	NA	CASSPGQGMGTDTQYF	TGTGCCAGCTCACCTGGACAGGGGATGGGCACAGATACGCAGTATTTT
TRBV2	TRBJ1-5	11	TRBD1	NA	CASSPGGLIHF	TGTGCCAGCAGTCCAGGGGGCCTCATACATTTT
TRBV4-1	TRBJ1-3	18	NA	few	CASSQDRGHSVSGNTIYF	TGCGCCAGCAGCCAAGATCGCGGACACTCAGTCTCTGGAAACACCATATATTTT
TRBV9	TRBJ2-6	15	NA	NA	CASSVIDSGANVLTF	TGTGCCAGCAGCGTAATAGACTCTGGGGCCAACGTCCTGACTTTC